The entry below describes one T cell receptor beta chain. As yet, its antigen is unknown. This specimen includes other DNA sequences encoding the same CDR3. This entry comes from a study of CD8+ T cells in alopecia areata. After isolation, RNA underwent reverse transcription to generate cDNA as the sequencing template. Profiling relied on immunoSEQ multiplex PCR, and the TCRdb table lists in-frame clones only, not all of them. The table includes 7,500 to 8,000 clones, around 74% detected once. Study-level findings and limits: Across lesional scalp, and particularly alopecia totalis/universalis, clonality surpassed that of normal scalp.

V was clipped by 6 bases and J by 1 base, with 6 bases between them. The CDR3 has 13 residues. Germline lookup yields CDR1 MNHNS and CDR2 SASEGT. It was from alopecia areata patients that lesional scalp punch biopsies and peripheral blood were collected. Sequencing used skin, obtained at week 0. The J gene is TRBJ2-2, the V gene TRBV6-1; no definite D call. The sequence was collected from a human donor with alopecia areata. CDR3 in DNA: TGTGCCAGCAGAACACTGAACACCGGGGAGCTGTTTTTT. Its protein is CASRTLNTGELFF.